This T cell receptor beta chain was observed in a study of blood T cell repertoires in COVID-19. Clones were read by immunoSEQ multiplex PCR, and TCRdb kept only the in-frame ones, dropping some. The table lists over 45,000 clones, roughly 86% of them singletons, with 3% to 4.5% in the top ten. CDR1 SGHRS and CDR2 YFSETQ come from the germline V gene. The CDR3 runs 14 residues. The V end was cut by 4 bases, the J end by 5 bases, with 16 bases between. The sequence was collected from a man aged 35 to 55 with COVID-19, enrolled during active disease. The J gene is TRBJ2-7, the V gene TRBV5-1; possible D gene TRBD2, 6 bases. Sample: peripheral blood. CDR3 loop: CASSPLEGKNEQYF. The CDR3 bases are TGCGCCAGCAGCCCACTGGAGGGAAAAAACGAGCAGTACTTC.